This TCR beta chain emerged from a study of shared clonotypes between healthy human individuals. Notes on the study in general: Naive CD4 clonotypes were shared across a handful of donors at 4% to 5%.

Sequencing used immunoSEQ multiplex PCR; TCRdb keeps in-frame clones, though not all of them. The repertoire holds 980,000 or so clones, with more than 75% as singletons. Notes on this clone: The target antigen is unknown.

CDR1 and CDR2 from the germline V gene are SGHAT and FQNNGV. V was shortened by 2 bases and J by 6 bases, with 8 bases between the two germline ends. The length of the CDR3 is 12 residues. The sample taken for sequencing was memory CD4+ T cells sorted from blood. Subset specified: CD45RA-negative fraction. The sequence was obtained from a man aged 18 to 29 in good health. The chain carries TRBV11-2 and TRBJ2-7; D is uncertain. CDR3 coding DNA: TGTGCCAGCAGCTTATTCCCAGCCGAGCAGTACTTC. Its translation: CASSLFPAEQYF.